Presented here are 9 T cell receptor beta chains from one specimen sequenced in a study of cytomegalovirus exposure and HLA in healthy donors. The PCR had 60 Vbeta and 13 Jbeta primers. TCRdb keeps only in-frame clones here, not all; method: immunoSEQ multiplex PCR. The sample data list roughly 51,000 clones. The source material was PBMCs. These receptors were collected from a woman between 35 and 50 years old in good health and CMV-seronegative.

The rearrangement links TRBV7-3 to TRBJ2-7; perhaps TRBD1 as D (5 bases). The V gene lost 5 bases and the J gene lost 0 bases, with 11 bases spanning the gap. The CDR3 covers 14 residues. The germline V gene has CDR1 SGHTA and CDR2 FQGTGA. The CDR3 region is CASSIDSNSYEQYF. Written as DNA, the CDR3 is TGTGCCAGCAGCATCGACAGTAACTCCTACGAGCAGTACTTC.

The rearrangement uses TRBV6-6 and TRBJ2-1; a possible D gene is TRBD1 (5 bases). V was clipped by 0 bases and J by 5 bases, with 11 bases between them. This CDR3 has 15 residues. CDR1 and CDR2 (germline): MNHNY, SVGAGI (reference sequence). The CDR3 spells CASSYSTGADNEQFF. CDR3 in DNA: TGTGCCAGCAGTTACTCGACTGGGGCCGACAATGAGCAGTTCTTC.

This sequence joins TRBV30 and TRBJ1-2; D is perhaps TRBD1 (6 bases). Germline V lookup: CDR1 GTSNPN, CDR2 SVGIG (reference sequence). Trimming removed 4 bases from V and 1 base from J, with 22 bases in between. This CDR3 spans 17 amino acids. CDR3 sequence (DNA): TGTGCCTGGACGAATCCAACGGGGGGGGCGCTTAACTATGGCTACACCTTC. Translating gives CAWTNPTGGALNYGYTF.

The V call is TRBV18, the J call TRBJ1-1; TRBD1 agrees at 10 bases. The CDR3 totals 16 residues. The V gene end was trimmed by 2 bases and the J gene end by 1 base; junction bases not matched to a gene: 4. Germline CDR1 reads KGHSH; CDR2 reads LQKENI. CDR3 in amino acids: CASSPSRQGANTEAFF. DNA for the CDR3: TGTGCCAGCTCACCATCGCGACAGGGGGCGAACACTGAAGCTTTCTTT.

A remark on this clone: At one boundary the junction diverges from the germline segment, which might be a read error. This rearrangement joins TRBV7-8 to TRBJ2-5; D is possibly TRBD2 (5 bases). The germline V gene encodes CDR1 SGHVS and CDR2 FQNEAQ. CDR3 length equals 15 residues. The CDR3 sequence: CASSWSRASQENQYF. For the CDR3, the DNA is TGTGCCAGCAGCTGGAGCCGGGCTAGCCAAGAGAACCAGTACTTC.

On this clone: The junction shows a germline mismatch at one end, possibly a read error. The chain combines TRBV13 with TRBJ1-1; 10 bases map to TRBD1. The CDR3 runs to 14 residues. CDR1 and CDR2 from the germline V gene are PRHDT and FYEKMQ (reference sequence). The CDR3 sequence is CASSLGQGDTEAFF. CDR3 in DNA: TGTGCCAGCAGCCTAGGACAGGGGGACACTGAAGCTTTCTTT.

The chain recombines TRBV5-1 with TRBJ1-2, with 12 bases matching TRBD1. Per germline, CDR1 SGHRS and CDR2 YFSETQ. There are 16 residues in the CDR3. With V trimmed by 4 bases and J by 4 bases, 8 bases remained unmatched. As DNA, the CDR3 is TGCGCCAGCAGCGCGGGACAGGGGGCGGTTTCCTATGGCTACACCTTC. Its translation: CASSAGQGAVSYGYTF.

The chain couples TRBV7-2 to TRBJ2-1; D unclear. The CDR3 contains 11 residues. The ends were cut back, 5 bases at V and 9 bases at J, with 8 bases in the middle. CDR1 is SGHTA, CDR2 FQGNSA, per germline. This CDR3 reads CASSASVEQFF. For the CDR3, the DNA is TGTGCCAGCAGCGCCAGCGTTGAGCAGTTCTTC.

The chain joins TRBV18 to TRBJ1-2, with 7 bases aligning to TRBD1. Germline assignment: CDR1 KGHSH and CDR2 LQKENI. This CDR3 spans 15 amino acids. Trimming at V came to 3 bases and at J to 6 bases, leaving 10 bases not matched to a gene. CDR3 DNA sequence: TGTGCCAGCTCACCTCGCCCAGAGGGGGCGGATGGCTACACCTTC. Translated: CASSPRPEGADGYTF.